Each of the 14 T cell receptor beta chains below was sequenced from the same sample in a study of T cells in Graves' hyperthyroidism and ophthalmopathy. The investigators amplified TCR beta CDR3 regions from RNA transcripts. In the first-round RT-PCR of the TCR CDR3, the HTBI primer set was used. Each CDR3 protein is one row after TCRdb ran MiXCR on the multiplex PCR reads. Of approximately 500,000 distinct CDR3 sequences in the sample, around 45% were seen once. Sequenced: peripheral blood or thyroid tissue (not recorded which). All receptors derive from a woman aged 18-29 years with Graves' hyperthyroidism.

This chain uses TRBV24-1 with TRBJ2-1, with a tentative D call TRBD2 (6 bases). The CDR3 extends over 12 amino acids. V lost 12 bases and J lost 3, with 11 bases in between. Germline lookup yields CDR1 KGHDR and CDR2 SFDVKD. CDR3 bases: TGTGCCTCCTCAGCGGGCTACAATGAGCAGTTCTTC. It specifies CASSAGYNEQFF.

CDR3 residues: CAIRAGYSYEQYF. The CDR3 nucleotides read TGTGCCATCAGGGCAGGGTATTCCTACGAGCAGTACTTC. The chain is built from TRBV10-3 and TRBJ2-7; D might be TRBD1 (5 bases). The CDR3 has 13 amino acids. Germline-derived CDR1 and CDR2 are ENHRY and SYGVKD. V was clipped by 6 bases and J by 1 base, with 10 bases between them.

This clonotype was recorded many times. This chain uses TRBV20-1 with TRBJ2-7; D gene unclear. Germline assignment: CDR1 DFQATT and CDR2 SNEGSKA (reference sequence). The CDR3 has 11 residues. V gave up 3 bases and J gave up 3 bases, with 6 bases separating them. The CDR3 is CSASPYYEQYF. DNA of the CDR3: TGCAGTGCTAGTCCCTACTACGAGCAGTACTTC.

This rearrangement joins TRBV7-3 to TRBJ2-7; 14 bases are shared with TRBD2. V shed 8 bases, J shed 7 bases, and the junction held 7 bases outside the gene matches. Germline V gene lookup returns CDR1 SGHTA and CDR2 FQGTGA. This CDR3 is built from 14 residues. CDR3 residues: CASARLAGGGEQYF. The DNA for the CDR3 is TGTGCCAGCGCAAGACTAGCGGGAGGGGGAGAGCAGTACTTC.

Comments on this clonotype: A read error is possible here, since a much larger clone lies one base away. The chain carries TRBV9 and TRBJ2-7, with 9 bases fitting TRBD1. The CDR3 length is 13 residues. Germline V gives CDR1 SGDLS, CDR2 YYNGEE. V gave up 5 bases and J gave up 6 bases; unmatched junction bases: 6. As DNA, the CDR3 is TGTGCCAGCAGTTACGGACAGGGGACCGAGCAGTACTTC. Translating gives CASSYGQGTEQYF.

This sequence joins TRBV20-1 and TRBJ1-2; D not resolved. Deletions cut 5 bases from V and 1 base from J, with 11 bases between. CDR1 DFQATT and CDR2 SNEGSKA come from the germline V gene (reference sequence). The CDR3 has 13 residues. CDR3 sequence (DNA): TGCAGTGCTTCCGGGAGCCTTAACTATGGCTACACCTTC. It translates to CSASGSLNYGYTF.

The V call is TRBV29-1, the J call TRBJ1-2; D remains unclear. V was clipped by 3 bases and J by 12 bases, with 14 bases between them. Per the germline V gene, CDR1 is SQVTM and CDR2 is ANQGSEA. The CDR3 runs to 11 residues. The CDR3 nucleotides are TGCAGCGTTGACAGATACTCTGGAAACACCTTC. Its protein is CSVDRYSGNTF. Full variable domain (outside the CDR3, taken from reference TRBV29-1 and TRBJ1-2): SAVISQKPSRDICQRGTSLTIQCQVDSQVTMMFWYRQQPGQSLTLIATANQGSEATYESGFVIDKFPISRPNLTFSTLTVSNMSPEDSSIYLCSVDRYSGNTFGSGTRLTVV.

The chain recombines TRBV7-9 with TRBJ1-6, with 7 bases that match TRBD1. Germline V gives CDR1 SEHNR, CDR2 FQNEAQ (reference sequence). Trimming at V came to 5 bases and at J to 7 bases, leaving 8 bases not matched to a gene. This CDR3 contains 15 residues. For the CDR3, the DNA is TGTGCCAGCAGCGTCCGGGACAGCCTAAATTCACCCCTCCACTTT. This sequence encodes CASSVRDSLNSPLHF. Full variable domain (remainder filled in from reference TRBV7-9 and TRBJ1-6): DTGVSQNPRHKITKRGQNVTFRCDPISEHNRLYWYRQTLGQGPEFLTYFQNEAQLEKSRLLSDRFSAERPKGSFSTLEIQRTEQGDSAMYLCASSVRDSLNSPLHFGNGTRLTVT.

The chain combines TRBV10-3 with TRBJ2-5, with D perhaps TRBD1 (6 bases). CDR3 size: 15 residues. Germline CDR1 ENHRY, CDR2 SYGVKD. With 6 bases removed from V and 5 bases from J, the gap between germline ends came to 19 bases. The CDR3 nucleotides read TGTGCCATCAGAGGACAGCCCCGTCCTGGGGAGACCCAGTACTTC. It yields the protein CAIRGQPRPGETQYF.

V is TRBV2 and J is TRBJ1-2, with 12 bases identical to TRBD1. The DNA end is more similar to TRBJ2-1, so the J call may be wrong. This CDR3 has 13 amino acids. Germline assignment: CDR1 SNHLY and CDR2 FYNNEI. The CDR3 region is CASPGQGAYEQFF. DNA of the CDR3: TGTGCCAGCCCGGGACAGGGGGCCTATGAGCAGTTCTTC.

The chain has TRBV7-8 and TRBJ1-2; no clear D gene. Germline-derived CDR1 and CDR2 are SGHVS and FQNEAQ. The CDR3 is 14 residues long. V lost 7 bases and J 4 bases, leaving 16 bases between the germline ends. CDR3 region: CASTSGSRTYGYTF. The CDR3 DNA is TGTGCCAGCACCTCTGGGTCCAGGACCTATGGCTACACCTTC.

This clonotype was detected many times. The rearrangement uses TRBV6-2 or TRBV6-3 and TRBJ1-2, with D hard to call. V was shortened by 8 bases and J by 7 bases, with 14 bases between the two germline ends. CDR1 MNHEY and CDR2 SVGEGT come from the germline V gene. The CDR3 runs to 12 residues. CDR3 sequence reads: CASYLWLTGYTF. The CDR3 DNA reads as TGTGCCAGCTACCTTTGGTTGACTGGCTACACCTTC.

This clonotype has only a few counts. The chain combines TRBV14 with TRBJ1-2; 7 bases are a match to TRBD1. V shed 5 bases, J shed 6 bases, and the junction held 6 bases outside the gene matches. From germline, CDR1 is SGHDN and CDR2 FVKESK. The CDR3 consists of 13 residues. The DNA of the CDR3 is TGTGCCAGCAGCATCACAGGGGTCGATGGCTACACCTTC. Encoded protein: CASSITGVDGYTF.

Here the CDR3 reads CSSRGPETQYF. CDR3 nucleotide sequence: TGCAGCTCCCGGGGCCCTGAGACCCAGTACTTC. The gene calls are TRBV29-1 and TRBJ2-5, with D perhaps given as TRBD1 or TRBD2 (5 bases each). The CDR3 spans 11 residues. Germline assignment: CDR1 SQVTM and CDR2 ANQGSEA. V lost 8 bases and J 5 bases, leaving 12 bases between the germline ends.